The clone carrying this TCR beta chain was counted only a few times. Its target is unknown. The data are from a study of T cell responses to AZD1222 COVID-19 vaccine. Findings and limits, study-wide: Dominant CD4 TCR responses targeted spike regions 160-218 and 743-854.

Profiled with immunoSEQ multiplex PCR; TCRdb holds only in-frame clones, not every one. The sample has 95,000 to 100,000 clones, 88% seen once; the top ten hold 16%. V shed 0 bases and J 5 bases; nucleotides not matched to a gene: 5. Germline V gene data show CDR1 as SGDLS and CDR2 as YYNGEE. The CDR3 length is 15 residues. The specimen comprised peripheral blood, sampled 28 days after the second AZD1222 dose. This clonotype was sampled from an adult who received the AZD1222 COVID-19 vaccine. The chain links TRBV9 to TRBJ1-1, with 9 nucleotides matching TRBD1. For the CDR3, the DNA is TGTGCCAGCAGCGTAGGAGGACAGGGGCGGACTGAAGCTTTCTTT. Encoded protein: CASSVGGQGRTEAFF.